This T cell receptor (beta chain) was identified in a study of monozygotic twins with cystic fibrosis. The assay was immunoSEQ multiplex PCR, and TCRdb's table has in-frame clones only and misses some. This sample has approximately 7,700 clones; over 85% occur once, and the top ten carry 0.54%. Note on this clone: Antigen specificity is unknown.

Study results and caveats: Nucleotide-identical clonotype sharing was significantly higher within monozygotic CF twin pairs than between unrelated CF individuals. Clonality was generally low (median roughly 0.009), higher in the most severe patients.

Sequenced sample: blood. The TCR originated in a boy aged 2 to 9 with cystic fibrosis.

In DNA form, the CDR3 reads TGTGCCAGCAGCTTACTCGGGGGCACCGGGGAGCTGTTTTTT. It specifies CASSLLGGTGELFF. This chain joins TRBV11-3 and TRBJ2-2, with a weak D call TRBD2 (6 bases). The CDR3 covers 14 residues. Germline lookup yields CDR1 SGHNT and CDR2 YENEEA. Deletions cut 2 bases from V and 4 bases from J, with 8 bases between.